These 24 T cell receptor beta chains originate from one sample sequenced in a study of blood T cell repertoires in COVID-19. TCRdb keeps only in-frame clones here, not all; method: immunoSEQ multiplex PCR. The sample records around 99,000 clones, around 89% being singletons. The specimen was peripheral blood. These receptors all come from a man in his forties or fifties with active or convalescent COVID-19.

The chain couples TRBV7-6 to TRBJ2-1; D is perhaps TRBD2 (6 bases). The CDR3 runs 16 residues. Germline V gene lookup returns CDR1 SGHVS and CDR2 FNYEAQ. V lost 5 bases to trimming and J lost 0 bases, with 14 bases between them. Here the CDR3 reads CASSPSLGGSYNEQFF. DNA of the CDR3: TGTGCCAGCAGCCCCAGCCTGGGAGGCTCCTACAATGAGCAGTTCTTC.

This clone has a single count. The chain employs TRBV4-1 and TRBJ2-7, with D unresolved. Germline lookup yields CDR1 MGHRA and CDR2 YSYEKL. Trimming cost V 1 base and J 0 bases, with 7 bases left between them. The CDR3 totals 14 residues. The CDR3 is CASSQVLPSYEQYF. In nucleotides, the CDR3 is TGCGCCAGCAGCCAAGTCCTCCCCTCCTACGAGCAGTACTTC.

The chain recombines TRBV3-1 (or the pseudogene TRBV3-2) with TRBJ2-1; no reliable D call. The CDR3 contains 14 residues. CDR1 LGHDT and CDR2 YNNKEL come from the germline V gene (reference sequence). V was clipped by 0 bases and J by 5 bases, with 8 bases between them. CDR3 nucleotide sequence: TGTGCCAGCAGCCAAGAATACCGGGACAATGAGCAGTTCTTC. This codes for CASSQEYRDNEQFF.

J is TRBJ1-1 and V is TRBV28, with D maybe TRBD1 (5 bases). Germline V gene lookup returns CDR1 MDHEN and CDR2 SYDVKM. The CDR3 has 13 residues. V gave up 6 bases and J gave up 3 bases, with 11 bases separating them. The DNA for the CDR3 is TGTGCCAGCAGAGGGGTGTCGCACACTGAAGCTTTCTTT. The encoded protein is CASRGVSHTEAFF. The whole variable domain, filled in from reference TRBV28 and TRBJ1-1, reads DVKVTQSSRYLVKRTGEKVFLECVQDMDHENMFWYRQDPGLGLRLIYFSYDVKMKEKGDIPEGYSVSREKKERFSLILESASTNQTSMYLCASRGVSHTEAFFGQGTRLTVV.

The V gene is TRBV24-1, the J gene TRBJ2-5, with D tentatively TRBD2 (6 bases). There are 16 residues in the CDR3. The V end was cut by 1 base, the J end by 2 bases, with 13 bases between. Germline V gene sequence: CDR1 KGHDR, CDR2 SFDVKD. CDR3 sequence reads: CATSDFKSAGQETQYF. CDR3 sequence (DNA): TGTGCCACCAGTGATTTTAAATCGGCGGGACAAGAGACCCAGTACTTC.

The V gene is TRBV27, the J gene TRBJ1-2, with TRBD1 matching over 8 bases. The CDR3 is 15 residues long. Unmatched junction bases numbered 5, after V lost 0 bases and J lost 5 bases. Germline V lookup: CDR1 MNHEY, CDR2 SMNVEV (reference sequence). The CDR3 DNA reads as TGTGCCAGCAGTTTATCGGGGACAGGACCGTATGGCTACACCTTC. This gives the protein CASSLSGTGPYGYTF.

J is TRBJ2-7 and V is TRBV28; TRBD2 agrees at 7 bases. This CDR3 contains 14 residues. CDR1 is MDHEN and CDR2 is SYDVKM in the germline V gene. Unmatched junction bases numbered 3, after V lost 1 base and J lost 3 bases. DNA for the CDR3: TGTGCCAGCAGTTTATTCGGCGGGAGCTACGAGCAGTACTTC. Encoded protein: CASSLFGGSYEQYF.

The CDR3 here is CASSGTGANTGELFF. Here the CDR3 DNA reads TGTGCCAGCTCGGGGACAGGGGCGAACACCGGGGAGCTGTTTTTT. The rearrangement links TRBV18 to TRBJ2-2, with 10 bases aligning to TRBD1. The CDR3 totals 15 residues. Germline CDR1 reads KGHSH; CDR2 reads LQKENI. The V and J ends lost 6 bases and 0 bases, in that order; junction bases with no gene match: 1.

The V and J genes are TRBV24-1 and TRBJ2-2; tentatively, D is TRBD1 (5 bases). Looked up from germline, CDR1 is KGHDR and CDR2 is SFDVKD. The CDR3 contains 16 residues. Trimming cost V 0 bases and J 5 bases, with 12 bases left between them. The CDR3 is CATSDLTPSGTGELFF. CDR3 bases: TGTGCCACCAGTGATTTGACCCCTTCAGGGACCGGGGAGCTGTTTTTT.

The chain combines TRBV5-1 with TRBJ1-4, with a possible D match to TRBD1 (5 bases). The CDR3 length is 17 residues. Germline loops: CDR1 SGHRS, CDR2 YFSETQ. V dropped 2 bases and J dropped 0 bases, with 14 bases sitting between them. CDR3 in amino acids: CASSFRGSDATNEKLFF. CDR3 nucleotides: TGCGCCAGCAGCTTTAGGGGCTCGGATGCAACTAATGAAAAACTGTTTTTT.

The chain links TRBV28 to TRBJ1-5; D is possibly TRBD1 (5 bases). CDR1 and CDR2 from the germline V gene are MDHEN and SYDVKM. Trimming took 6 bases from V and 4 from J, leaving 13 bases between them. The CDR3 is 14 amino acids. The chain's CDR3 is CASRPGHGNQPQHF. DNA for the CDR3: TGTGCCAGCAGGCCCGGACACGGTAATCAGCCCCAGCATTTT.

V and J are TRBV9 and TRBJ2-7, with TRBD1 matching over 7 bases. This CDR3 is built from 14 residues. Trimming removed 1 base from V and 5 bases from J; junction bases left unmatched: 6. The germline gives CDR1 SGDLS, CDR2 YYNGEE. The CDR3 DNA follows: TGTGCCAGCAGCGTACAGGGGGTCAACCACGAGCAGTACTTC. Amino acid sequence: CASSVQGVNHEQYF.

CDR3 DNA sequence: TGTGCCAGCAGTAAAGGCCCCAACATCGCGGGGACCTACGAGCAGTACTTC. Its translation is CASSKGPNIAGTYEQYF. The chain has TRBV6-1 and TRBJ2-7; tentatively, D is TRBD2 (6 bases). V was clipped by 5 bases and J by 2 bases, with 22 bases between them. The CDR3 contains 17 residues. The germline gives CDR1 MNHNS, CDR2 SASEGT.

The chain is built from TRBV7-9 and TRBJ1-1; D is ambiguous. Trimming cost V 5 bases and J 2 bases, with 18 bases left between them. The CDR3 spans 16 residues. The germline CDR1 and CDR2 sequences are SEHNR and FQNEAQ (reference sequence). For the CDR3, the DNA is TGTGCCAGCAGCAACACCGGGAGGGCCCTTAACACTGAAGCTTTCTTT. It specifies CASSNTGRALNTEAFF.

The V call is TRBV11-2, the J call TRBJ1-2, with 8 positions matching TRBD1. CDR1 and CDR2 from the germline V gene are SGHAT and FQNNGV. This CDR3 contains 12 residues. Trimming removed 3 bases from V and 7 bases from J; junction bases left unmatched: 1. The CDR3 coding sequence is TGTGCCAGCAGCTTCCAGGGGGCTGGCTACACCTTC. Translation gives CASSFQGAGYTF.

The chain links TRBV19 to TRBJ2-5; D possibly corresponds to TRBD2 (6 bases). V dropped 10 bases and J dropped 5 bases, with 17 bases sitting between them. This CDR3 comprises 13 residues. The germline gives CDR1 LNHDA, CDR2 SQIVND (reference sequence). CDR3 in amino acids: CATAGRGRETQYF. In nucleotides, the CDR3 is TGTGCCACCGCGGGAAGGGGTCGGGAGACCCAGTACTTC.

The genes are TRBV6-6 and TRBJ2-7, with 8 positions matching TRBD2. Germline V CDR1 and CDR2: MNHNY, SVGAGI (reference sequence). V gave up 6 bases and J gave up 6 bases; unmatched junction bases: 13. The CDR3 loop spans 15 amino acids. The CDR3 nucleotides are TGTGCCAGCAGCGCCCGGGGTAGCGGGATAAGCGAGCAGTACTTC. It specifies CASSARGSGISEQYF.

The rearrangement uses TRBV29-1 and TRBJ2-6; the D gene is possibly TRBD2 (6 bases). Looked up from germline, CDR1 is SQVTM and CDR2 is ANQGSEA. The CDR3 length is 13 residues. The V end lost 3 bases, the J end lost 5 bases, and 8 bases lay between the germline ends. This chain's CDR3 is CSVERDWANVLTF. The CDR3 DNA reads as TGCAGCGTTGAGAGGGACTGGGCCAACGTCCTGACTTTC.

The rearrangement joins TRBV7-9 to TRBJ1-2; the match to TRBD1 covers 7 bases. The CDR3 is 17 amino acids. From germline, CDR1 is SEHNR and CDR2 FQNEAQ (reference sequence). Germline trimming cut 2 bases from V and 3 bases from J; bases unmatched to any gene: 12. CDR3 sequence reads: CASSLRDRTLRDYGYTF. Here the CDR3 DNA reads TGTGCCAGCAGCTTAAGGGACAGAACATTACGTGACTATGGCTACACCTTC.

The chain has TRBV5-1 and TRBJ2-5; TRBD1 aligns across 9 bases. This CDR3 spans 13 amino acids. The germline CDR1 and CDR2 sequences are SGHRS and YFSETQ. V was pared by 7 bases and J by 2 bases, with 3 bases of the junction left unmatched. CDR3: CASRDRVQETQYF. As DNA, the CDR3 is TGCGCCAGCCGGGACAGGGTACAAGAGACCCAGTACTTC.

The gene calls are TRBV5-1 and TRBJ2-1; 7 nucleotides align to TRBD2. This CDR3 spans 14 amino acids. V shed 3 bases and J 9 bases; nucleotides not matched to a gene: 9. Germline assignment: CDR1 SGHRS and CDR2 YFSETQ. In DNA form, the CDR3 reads TGCGCCAGCAGCTCTCAACCCCTAGCGGCTGAGCAGTTCTTC. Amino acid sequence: CASSSQPLAAEQFF.

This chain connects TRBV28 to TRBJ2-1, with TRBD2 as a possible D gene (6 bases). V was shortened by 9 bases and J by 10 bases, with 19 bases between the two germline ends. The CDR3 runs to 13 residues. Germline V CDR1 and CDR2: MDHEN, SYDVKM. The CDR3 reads CASHRLAMGEQFF. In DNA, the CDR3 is TGTGCCAGTCACAGGCTAGCGATGGGGGAGCAGTTCTTC.

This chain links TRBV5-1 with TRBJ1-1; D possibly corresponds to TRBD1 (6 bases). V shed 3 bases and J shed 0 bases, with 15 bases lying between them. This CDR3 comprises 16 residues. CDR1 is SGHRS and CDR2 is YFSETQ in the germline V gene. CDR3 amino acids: CASSSKRTAVNTEAFF. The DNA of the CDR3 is TGCGCCAGCAGCTCCAAACGGACAGCAGTGAACACTGAAGCTTTCTTT.

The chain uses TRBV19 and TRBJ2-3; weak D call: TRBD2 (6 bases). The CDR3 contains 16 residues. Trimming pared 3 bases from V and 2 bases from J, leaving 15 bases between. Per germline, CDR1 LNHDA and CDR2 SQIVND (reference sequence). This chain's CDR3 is CASSIPGGWVTDTQYF. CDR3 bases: TGTGCCAGTAGTATCCCTGGGGGGTGGGTCACAGATACGCAGTATTTT.